These 5 T cell receptor beta chains came from one sample sequenced in a study of diagnostic markers for celiac disease. TCRdb reanalyzed the reads and collapses them to one entry per CDR3 protein, without DNA. This repertoire includes under 4,000 distinct CDR3 sequences. Sequencing was carried out using either unsorted cells or a sorted T cell fraction (not recorded which). These TCRs come from a human donor. This table probably holds off-target reads from a library built for another chain.

This clonotype is identified as medium-sized from frequency. This rearrangement joins TRBV20-1 to TRBJ1-6; checking the TCRdb D call of TRBD1 is not possible without DNA. This CDR3 is built from 13 residues. CDR1 is DFQATT, CDR2 SNEGSKA, per germline (reference sequence). CDR3 loop: CSAQTVTNSPLHF.

The chain links TRBV30 to TRBJ2-7; TCRdb outputs TRBD1, but without DNA this stays unchecked. CDR1 is GTSNPN and CDR2 is SVGIG in the germline V gene (reference sequence). The CDR3 extends over 13 amino acids. Here the CDR3 reads CAWSTGFGDEQYF.

The chain is built from TRBV5-1 and TRBJ2-3. The CDR3 spans 15 residues. Germline values: CDR1 SGHRS, CDR2 YFSETQ. CDR3 amino acids: CASSSSGSSTDTQYF.

The rearrangement uses TRBV6-2 or TRBV6-3 and TRBJ2-2; the D gene TCRdb calls, TRBD2, cannot be checked with no DNA. The CDR3 consists of 16 residues. Germline-derived CDR1 and CDR2 are MNHEY and SVGEGT. CDR3 protein: CASSYLTSGRTGELFF.

In terms of frequency, this clonotype is medium-sized. The rearrangement uses TRBV6-6 and TRBJ2-1; TCRdb indicates TRBD2, and absent DNA this call remains unverified. Per germline, CDR1 MNHNY and CDR2 SVGAGI (reference sequence). The CDR3 consists of 13 residues. The CDR3 is CASILAGVDEQFF.